The TCR beta chain under discussion was sequenced for a study of blood T cell repertoires in COVID-19. About the research overall: PBMCs, B-cell-depleted T cells, or T cells provided the cDNA or gDNA that made up the material.

Participant age was roughly 18 to 100 years, and participants resided in fewer than 30 US areas. The CDR3 covers 14 residues. In germline, CDR1 is LGHNA, CDR2 YSLEER. V lost 3 bases, J lost 5 bases, and 13 bases lay in between. Study processing details: Quantification of nucleated cells was approximated via reference gene primer amplification. Produced via immunoSEQ multiplex PCR; TCRdb's table is partial and in-frame only. Clone size and V and J calls were adopted from that table, with D and trimming inferred from the DNA. Of about 300,000 clones in the sample, 75% to 90% are singletons; the top ten hold 2.5%.

The chain has TRBV4-3 and TRBJ1-1; D remains ambiguous. Sequencing was done on a sample of PBMCs or T cells enriched from blood (not recorded which). The sequence was collected from a woman in her fifties or sixties who had recovered from COVID-19. This chain's CDR3 is CASSQRRTGTEAFF. CDR3 bases: TGCGCCAGCAGCCAGAGGAGGACCGGGACTGAAGCTTTCTTT.